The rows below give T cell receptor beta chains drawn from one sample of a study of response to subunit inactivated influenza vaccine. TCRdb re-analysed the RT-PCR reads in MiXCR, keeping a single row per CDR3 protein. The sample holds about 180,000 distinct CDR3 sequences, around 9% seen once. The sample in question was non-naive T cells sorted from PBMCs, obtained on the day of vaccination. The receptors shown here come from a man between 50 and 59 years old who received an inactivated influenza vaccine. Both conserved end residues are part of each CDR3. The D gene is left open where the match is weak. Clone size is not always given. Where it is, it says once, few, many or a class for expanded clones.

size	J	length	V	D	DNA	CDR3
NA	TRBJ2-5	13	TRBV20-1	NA	TGCAGTGCTACGGCGGGAAGGGTAGAGACCCAGTACTTC	CSATAGRVETQYF
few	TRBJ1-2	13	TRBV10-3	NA	TGTGCCATCAGTGGGACGCCCGCTTATGGCTACACCTTC	CAISGTPAYGYTF
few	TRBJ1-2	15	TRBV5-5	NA	TGTGCCAGCAGCTTGGAGGGTCCTGGTAGGGGTGGCTACACCTTC	CASSLEGPGRGGYTF
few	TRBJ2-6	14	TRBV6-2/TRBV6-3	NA	TGTGCCAGCAGTTGGTTTGTTGGGGCCAACGTCCTGACTTTC	CASSWFVGANVLTF
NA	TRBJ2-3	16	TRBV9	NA	TGTGCCAGCAGCGCCAGTGGAGGGTCTGACACAGATACGCAGTATTTT	CASSASGGSDTDTQYF
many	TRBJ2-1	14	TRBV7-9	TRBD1	TGTGCCAGCAGGGGACAGGGGGCTTTCAATGAGCAGTTCTTC	CASRGQGAFNEQFF
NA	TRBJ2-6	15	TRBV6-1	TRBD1	TGTGCCAGCGGGACAGGGGGAGGTGGGGCCAACGTCCTGACTTTC	CASGTGGGGANVLTF
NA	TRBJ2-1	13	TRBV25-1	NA	TGTGCCAGCAGTGAGGGACGACACAATGAGCAGTTCTTC	CASSEGRHNEQFF
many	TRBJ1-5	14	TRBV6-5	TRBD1	TGTGCCAGCAGTTCTAGGGGGCTATGGCAGCCCCAGCATTTT	CASSSRGLWQPQHF
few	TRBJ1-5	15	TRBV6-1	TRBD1	TGTGCCAGCAGTGATATCTGGACAGGGGGTCAGCCCCAGCATTTT	CASSDIWTGGQPQHF